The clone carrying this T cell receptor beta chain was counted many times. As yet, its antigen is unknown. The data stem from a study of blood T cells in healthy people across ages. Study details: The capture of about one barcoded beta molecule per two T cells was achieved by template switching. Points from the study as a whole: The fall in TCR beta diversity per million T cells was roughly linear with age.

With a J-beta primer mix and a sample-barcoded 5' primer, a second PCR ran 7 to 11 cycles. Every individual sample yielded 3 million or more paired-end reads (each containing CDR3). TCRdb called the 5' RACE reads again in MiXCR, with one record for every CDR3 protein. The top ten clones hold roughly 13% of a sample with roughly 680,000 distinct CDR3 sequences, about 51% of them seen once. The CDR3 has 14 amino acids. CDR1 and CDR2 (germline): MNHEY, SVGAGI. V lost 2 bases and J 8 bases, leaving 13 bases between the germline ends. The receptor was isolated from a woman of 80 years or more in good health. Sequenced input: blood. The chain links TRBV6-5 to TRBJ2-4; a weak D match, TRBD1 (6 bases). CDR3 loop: CASSYADSRDIQYF. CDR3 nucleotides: TGTGCCAGCAGTTACGCGGACAGTAGGGACATTCAGTACTTC.